This TCR beta chain was profiled in a study of blood T cells in healthy people across ages. This clonotype was seen many times. Its antigen is still unknown. Notes on the study in general: Higher diversity and more naive CD4+ cells were features of long-lived donors, compared to aged donors. The study found TCR beta diversity correlated strongly with naive T cell percentage. Significant beta diversity loss was already apparent by age approximately 42, declining roughly linearly.

The CDR3 is 17 residues long. CDR1 and CDR2 from the germline V gene are KGHSH and LQKENI. J was trimmed by 4 bases and V by 1 base; bases with no gene match: 10. The authors ran a second PCR of about 6 to 11 cycles using a sample-barcoded 5' primer and a J-beta primer mix. With 12 random nucleotides, a template-switch adaptor tagged each individual cDNA molecule. TCRdb re-called the 5' RACE reads with MiXCR, one entry per CDR3 protein. The sample shows hundreds of thousands of distinct CDR3 sequences, 32% of them seen only once. Sequences were obtained from blood. This clonotype was sampled from a woman older than 75 in good health. The V gene is TRBV18, the J gene TRBJ2-1, with 7 positions matching TRBD2. The CDR3 DNA reads TGTGCCAGCTCACCACGGTCAGGGACTACCTCATACAATGAGCAGTTCTTC. Translated, it gives CASSPRSGTTSYNEQFF. Variable domain in full (rest from reference TRBV18 and TRBJ2-1): NAGVMQNPRHLVRRRGQEARLRCSPMKGHSHVYWYRQLPEEGLKFMVYLQKENIIDESGMPKERFSAEFPKEGPSILRIQQVVRGDSAAYFCASSPRSGTTSYNEQFFGPGTRLTVL.